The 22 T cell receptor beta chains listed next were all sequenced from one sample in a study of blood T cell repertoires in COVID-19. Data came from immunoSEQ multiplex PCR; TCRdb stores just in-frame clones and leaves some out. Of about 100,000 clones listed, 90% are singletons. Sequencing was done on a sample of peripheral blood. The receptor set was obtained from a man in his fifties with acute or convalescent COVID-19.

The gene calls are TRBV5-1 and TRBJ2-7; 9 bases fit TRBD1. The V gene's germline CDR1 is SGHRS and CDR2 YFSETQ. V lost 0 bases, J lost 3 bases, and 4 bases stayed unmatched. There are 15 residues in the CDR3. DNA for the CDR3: TGCGCCAGCAGCTTGGCCGGGACAGGGTACTACGAGCAGTACTTC. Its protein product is CASSLAGTGYYEQYF.

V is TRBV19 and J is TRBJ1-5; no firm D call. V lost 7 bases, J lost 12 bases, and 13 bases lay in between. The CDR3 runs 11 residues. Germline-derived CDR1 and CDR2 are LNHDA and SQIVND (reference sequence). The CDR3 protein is CASIGGSHQHF. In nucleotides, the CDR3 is TGTGCCAGTATCGGAGGCAGCCACCAGCATTTT.

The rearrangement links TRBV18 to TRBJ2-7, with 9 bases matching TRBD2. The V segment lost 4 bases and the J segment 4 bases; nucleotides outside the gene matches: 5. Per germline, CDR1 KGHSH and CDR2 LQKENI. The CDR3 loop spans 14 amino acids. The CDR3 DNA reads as TGTGCCAGCTCACGACTAGCGGTGAATTACGAGCAGTACTTC. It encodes CASSRLAVNYEQYF.

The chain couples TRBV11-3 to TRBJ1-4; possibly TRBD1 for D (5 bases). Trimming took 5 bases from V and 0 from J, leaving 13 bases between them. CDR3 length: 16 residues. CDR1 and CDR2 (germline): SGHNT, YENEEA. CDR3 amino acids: CASSPEGAATNEKLFF. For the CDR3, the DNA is TGTGCCAGCAGCCCAGAAGGGGCAGCAACTAATGAAAAACTGTTTTTT.

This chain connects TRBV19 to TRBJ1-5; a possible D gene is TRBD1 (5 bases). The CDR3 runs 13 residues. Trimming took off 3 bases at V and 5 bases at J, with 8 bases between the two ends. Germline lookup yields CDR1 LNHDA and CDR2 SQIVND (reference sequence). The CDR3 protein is CASSILTDQPQHF. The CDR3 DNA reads TGTGCCAGTAGTATCCTGACAGATCAGCCCCAGCATTTT.

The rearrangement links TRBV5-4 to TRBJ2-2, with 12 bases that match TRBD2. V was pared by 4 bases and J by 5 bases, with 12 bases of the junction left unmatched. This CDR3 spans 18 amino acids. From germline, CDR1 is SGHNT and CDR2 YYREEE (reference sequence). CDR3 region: CASSPMVSSGRGTGELFF. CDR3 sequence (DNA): TGTGCCAGCAGCCCCATGGTGTCTAGCGGGAGGGGGACCGGGGAGCTGTTTTTT.

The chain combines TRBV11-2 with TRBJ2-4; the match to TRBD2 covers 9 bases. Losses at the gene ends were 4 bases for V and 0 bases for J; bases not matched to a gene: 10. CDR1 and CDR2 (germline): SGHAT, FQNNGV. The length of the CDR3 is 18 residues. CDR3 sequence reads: CASSSGTSPILAKNIQYF. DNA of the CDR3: TGTGCCAGCAGCTCCGGGACTAGCCCAATTCTAGCCAAAAACATTCAGTACTTC.

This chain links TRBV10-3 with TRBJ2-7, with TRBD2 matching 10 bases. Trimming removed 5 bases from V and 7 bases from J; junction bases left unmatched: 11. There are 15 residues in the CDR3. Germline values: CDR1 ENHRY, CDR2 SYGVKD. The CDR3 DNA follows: TGTGCCATCAGTCCCGGGACTAGCGCCTCGGGGGAGCAGTACTTC. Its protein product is CAISPGTSASGEQYF.

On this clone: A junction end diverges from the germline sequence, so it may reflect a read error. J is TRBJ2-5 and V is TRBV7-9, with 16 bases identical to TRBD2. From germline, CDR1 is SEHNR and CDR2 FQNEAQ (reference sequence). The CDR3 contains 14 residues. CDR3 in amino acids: CASSPGTSGRVSDF. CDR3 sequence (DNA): TGTGCCAGCAGCCCGGGGACTAGCGGGAGGGTGTCGGACTTC.

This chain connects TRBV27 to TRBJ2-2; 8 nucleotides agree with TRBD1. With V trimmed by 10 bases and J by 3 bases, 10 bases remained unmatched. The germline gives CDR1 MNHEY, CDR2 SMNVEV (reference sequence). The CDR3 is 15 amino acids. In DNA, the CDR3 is TGTGCCACCACGACAGGGGCCGGCTACACCGGGGAGCTGTTTTTT. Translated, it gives CATTTGAGYTGELFF.

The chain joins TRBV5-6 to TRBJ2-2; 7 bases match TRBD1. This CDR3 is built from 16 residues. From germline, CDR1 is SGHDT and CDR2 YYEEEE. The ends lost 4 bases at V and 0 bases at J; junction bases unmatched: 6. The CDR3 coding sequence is TGTGCCAGCAGCGCCGACAGGGTATCGAACACCGGGGAGCTGTTTTTT. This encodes CASSADRVSNTGELFF.

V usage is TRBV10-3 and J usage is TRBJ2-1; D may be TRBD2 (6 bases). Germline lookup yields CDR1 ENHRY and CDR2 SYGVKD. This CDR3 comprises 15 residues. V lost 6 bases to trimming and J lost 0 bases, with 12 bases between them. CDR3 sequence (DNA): TGTGCCATCAGAACGACGGACTACTCCTACAATGAGCAGTTCTTC. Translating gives CAIRTTDYSYNEQFF.

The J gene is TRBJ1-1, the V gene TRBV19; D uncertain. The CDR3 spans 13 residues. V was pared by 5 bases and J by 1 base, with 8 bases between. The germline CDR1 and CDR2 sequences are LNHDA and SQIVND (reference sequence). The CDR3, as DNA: TGTGCCAGTAGTCCGTACACGAACACTGAAGCTTTCTTT. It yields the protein CASSPYTNTEAFF.

This CDR3 reads CASRGRGADTQYF. In DNA, the CDR3 is TGTGCCAGCAGGGGACGGGGGGCGGATACGCAGTATTTT. This chain joins TRBV25-1 and TRBJ2-3; possibly TRBD2 for D (7 bases). Germline CDR1 and CDR2: MGHDK and SYGVNS. V dropped 6 bases and J dropped 6 bases, with 13 bases sitting between them. CDR3 length: 13 amino acids. Full variable domain (rest looked up from reference TRBV25-1 and TRBJ2-3): EADIYQTPRYLVIGTGKKITLECSQTMGHDKMYWYQQDPGMELHLIHYSYGVNSTEKGDLSSESTVSRIRTEHFPLTLESARPSHTSQYLCASRGRGADTQYFGPGTRLTVL.

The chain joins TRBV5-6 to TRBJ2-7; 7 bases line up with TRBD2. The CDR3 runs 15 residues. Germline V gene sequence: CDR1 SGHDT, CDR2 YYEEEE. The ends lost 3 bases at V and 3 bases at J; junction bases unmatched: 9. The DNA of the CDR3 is TGTGCCAGCAGCTATTCACTAGCGAGCGGCTACGAGCAGTACTTC. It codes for CASSYSLASGYEQYF.

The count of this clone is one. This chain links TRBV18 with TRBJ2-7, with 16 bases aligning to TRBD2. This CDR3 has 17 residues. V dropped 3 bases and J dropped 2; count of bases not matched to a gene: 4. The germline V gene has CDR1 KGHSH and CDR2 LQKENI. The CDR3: CASSPGGLAGGTYEQYF. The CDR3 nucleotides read TGTGCCAGCTCACCCGGGGGACTAGCGGGAGGGACCTACGAGCAGTACTTC.

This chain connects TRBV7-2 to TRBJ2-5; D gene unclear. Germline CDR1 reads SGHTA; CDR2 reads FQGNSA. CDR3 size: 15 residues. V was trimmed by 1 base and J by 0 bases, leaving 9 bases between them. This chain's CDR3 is CASSLELMYQETQYF. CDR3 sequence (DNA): TGTGCCAGCAGCTTAGAGCTGATGTACCAAGAGACCCAGTACTTC.

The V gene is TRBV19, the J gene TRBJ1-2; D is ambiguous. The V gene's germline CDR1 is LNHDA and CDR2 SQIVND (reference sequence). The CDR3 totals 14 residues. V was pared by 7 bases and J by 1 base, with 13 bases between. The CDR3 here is CASKGGGNNYGYTF. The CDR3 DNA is TGTGCCAGTAAGGGAGGCGGGAATAACTATGGCTACACCTTC.

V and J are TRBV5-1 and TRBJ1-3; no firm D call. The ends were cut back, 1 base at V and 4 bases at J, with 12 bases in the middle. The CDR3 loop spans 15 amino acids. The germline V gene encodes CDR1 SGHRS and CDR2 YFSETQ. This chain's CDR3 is CASSLQSLSGNTIYF. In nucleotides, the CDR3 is TGCGCCAGCAGCTTGCAGTCCCTCTCCGGAAACACCATATATTTT.

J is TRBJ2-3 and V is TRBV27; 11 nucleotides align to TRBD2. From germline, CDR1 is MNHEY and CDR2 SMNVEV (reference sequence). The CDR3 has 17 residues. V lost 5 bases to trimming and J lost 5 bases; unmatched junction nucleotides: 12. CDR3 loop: CASSALGASGRKDTQYF. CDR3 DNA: TGTGCCAGCAGTGCACTTGGGGCTAGCGGGAGGAAAGATACGCAGTATTTT.

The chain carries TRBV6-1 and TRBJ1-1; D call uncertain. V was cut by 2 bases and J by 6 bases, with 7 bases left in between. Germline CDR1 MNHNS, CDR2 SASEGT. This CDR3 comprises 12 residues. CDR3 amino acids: CASSERRAEAFF. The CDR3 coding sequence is TGTGCCAGCAGTGAAAGGAGGGCTGAAGCTTTCTTT.

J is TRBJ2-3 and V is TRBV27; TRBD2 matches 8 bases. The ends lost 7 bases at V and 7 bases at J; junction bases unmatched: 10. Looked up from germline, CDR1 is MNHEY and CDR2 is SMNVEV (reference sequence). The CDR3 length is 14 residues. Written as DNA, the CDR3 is TGTGCCAGCACTCGAGCGGGAGAGACGCATACGCAGTATTTT. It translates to CASTRAGETHTQYF.